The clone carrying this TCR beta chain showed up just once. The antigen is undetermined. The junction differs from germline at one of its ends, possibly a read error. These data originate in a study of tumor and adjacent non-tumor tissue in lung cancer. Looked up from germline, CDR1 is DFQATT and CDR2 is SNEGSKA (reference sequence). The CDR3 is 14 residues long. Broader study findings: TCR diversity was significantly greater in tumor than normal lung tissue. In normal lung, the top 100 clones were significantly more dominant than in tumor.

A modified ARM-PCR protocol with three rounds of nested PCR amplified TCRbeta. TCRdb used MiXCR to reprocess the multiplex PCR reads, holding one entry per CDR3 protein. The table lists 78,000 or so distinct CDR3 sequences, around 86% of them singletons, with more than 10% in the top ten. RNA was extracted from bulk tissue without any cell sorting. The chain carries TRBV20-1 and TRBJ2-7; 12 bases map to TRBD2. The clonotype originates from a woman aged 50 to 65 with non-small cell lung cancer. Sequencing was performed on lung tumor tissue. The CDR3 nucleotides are TGCTGTGCGGAACTAGCGGGAGGAACCTACGATCAGTACTTC. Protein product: CCAELAGGTYDQYF.